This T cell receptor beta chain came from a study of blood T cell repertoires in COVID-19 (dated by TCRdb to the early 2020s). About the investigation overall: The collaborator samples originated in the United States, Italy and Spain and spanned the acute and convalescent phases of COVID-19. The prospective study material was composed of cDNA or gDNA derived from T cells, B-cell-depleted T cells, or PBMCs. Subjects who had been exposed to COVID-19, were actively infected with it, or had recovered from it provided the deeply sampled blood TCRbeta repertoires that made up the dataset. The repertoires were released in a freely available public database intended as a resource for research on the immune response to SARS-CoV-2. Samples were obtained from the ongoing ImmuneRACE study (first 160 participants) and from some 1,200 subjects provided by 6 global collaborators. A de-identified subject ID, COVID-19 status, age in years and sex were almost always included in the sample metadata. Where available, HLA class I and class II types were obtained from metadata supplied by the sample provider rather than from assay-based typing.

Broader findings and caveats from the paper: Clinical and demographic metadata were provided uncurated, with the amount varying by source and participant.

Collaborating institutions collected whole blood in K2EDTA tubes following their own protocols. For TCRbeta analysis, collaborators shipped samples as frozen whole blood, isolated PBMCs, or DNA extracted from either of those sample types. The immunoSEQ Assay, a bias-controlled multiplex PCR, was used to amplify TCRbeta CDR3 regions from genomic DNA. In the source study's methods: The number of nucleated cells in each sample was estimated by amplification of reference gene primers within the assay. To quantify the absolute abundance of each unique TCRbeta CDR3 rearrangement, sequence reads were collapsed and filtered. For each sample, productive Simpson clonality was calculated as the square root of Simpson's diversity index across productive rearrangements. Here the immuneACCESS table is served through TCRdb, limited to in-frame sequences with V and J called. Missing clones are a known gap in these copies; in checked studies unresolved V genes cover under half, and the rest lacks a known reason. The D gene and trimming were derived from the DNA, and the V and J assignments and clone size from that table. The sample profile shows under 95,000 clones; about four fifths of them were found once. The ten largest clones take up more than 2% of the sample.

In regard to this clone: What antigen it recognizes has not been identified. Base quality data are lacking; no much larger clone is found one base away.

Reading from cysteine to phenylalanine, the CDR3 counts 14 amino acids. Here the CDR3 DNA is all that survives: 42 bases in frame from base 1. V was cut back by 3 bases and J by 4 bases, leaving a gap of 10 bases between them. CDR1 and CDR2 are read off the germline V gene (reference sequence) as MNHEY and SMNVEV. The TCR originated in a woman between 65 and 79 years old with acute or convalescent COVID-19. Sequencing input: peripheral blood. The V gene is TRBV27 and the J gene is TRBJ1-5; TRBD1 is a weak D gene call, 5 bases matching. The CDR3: CASSFWGGNQPQHF. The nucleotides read TGTGCCAGCAGTTTTTGGGGCGGAAATCAGCCCCAGCATTTT.